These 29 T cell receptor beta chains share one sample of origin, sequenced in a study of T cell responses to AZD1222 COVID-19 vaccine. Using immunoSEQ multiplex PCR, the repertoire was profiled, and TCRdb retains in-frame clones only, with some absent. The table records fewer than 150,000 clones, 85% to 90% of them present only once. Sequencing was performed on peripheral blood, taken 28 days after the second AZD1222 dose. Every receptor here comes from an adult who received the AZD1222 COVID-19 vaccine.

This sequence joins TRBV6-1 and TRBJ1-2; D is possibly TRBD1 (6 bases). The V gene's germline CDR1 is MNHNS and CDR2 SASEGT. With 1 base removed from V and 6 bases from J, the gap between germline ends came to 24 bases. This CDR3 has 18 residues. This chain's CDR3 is CASSEVILPGAGMNGYTF. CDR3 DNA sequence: TGTGCCAGCAGTGAAGTGATTCTCCCGGGGGCGGGGATGAATGGCTACACCTTC.

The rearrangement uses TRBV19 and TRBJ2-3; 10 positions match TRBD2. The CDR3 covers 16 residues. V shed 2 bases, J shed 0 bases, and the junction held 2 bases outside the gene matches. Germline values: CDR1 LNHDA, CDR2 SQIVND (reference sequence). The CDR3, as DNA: TGTGCCAGTAGTATAAGACTAGCGGGTAGCACAGATACGCAGTATTTT. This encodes CASSIRLAGSTDTQYF.

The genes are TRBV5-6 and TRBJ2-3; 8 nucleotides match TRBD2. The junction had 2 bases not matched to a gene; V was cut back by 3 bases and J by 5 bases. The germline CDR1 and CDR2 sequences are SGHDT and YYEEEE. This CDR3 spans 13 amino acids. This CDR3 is CASSWTSLDTQYF. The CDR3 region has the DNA TGTGCCAGCAGCTGGACTAGCCTAGATACGCAGTATTTT. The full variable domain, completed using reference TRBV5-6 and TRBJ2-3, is DAGVTQSPTHLIKTRGQQVTLRCSPKSGHDTVSWYQQALGQGPQFIFQYYEEEERQRGNFPDRFSGHQFPNYSSELNVNALLLGDSALYLCASSWTSLDTQYFGPGTRLTVL.

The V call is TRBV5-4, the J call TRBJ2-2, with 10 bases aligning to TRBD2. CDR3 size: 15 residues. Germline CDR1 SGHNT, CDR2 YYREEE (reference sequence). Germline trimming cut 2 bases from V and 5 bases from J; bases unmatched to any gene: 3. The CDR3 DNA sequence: TGTGCCAGCAGCTTAGCGGGGGGGCAAACCGGGGAGCTGTTTTTT. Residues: CASSLAGGQTGELFF.

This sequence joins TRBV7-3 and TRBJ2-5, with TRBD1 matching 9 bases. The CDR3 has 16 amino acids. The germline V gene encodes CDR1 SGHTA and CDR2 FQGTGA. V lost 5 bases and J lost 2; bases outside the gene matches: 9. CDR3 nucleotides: TGTGCCAGCAGCCCGGGACAGGGAGTAGGGCAAGAGACCCAGTACTTC. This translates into CASSPGQGVGQETQYF. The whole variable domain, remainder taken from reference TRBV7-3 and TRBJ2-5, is GAGVSQTPSNKVTEKGKYVELRCDPISGHTALYWYRQSLGQGPEFLIYFQGTGAADDSGLPNDRFFAVRPEGSVSTLKIQRTERGDSAVYLCASSPGQGVGQETQYFGPGTRLLVL.

In DNA, the CDR3 is TGTGCCAGCAGCTCAAGGTCAAATTCACCCCTCCACTTT. Protein product: CASSSRSNSPLHF. The gene calls are TRBV5-5 and TRBJ1-6; D gene ambiguous. The germline gives CDR1 SGHKS, CDR2 YYEKEE (reference sequence). V shed 3 bases and J shed 7 bases, with 8 bases lying between them. This CDR3 has 13 residues.

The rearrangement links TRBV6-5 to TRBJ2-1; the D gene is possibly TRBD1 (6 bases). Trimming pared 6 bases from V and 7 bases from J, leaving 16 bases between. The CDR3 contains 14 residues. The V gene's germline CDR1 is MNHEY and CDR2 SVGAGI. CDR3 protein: CASRQGFSTNEQFF. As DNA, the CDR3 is TGTGCCAGCAGACAGGGTTTTTCGACAAATGAGCAGTTCTTC.

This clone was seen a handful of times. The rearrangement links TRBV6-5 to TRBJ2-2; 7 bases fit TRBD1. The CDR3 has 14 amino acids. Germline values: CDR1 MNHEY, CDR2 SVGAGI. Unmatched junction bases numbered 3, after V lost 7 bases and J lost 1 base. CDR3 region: CASKWTGNTGELFF. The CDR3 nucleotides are TGTGCCAGCAAATGGACAGGGAACACCGGGGAGCTGTTTTTT.

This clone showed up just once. The CDR3: CASKMAGAAGYTF. CDR3 coding DNA: TGTGCCAGTAAAATGGCAGGTGCGGCTGGCTACACCTTC. The rearrangement links TRBV19 to TRBJ1-2; D unresolved. CDR3 size: 13 residues. Looked up from germline, CDR1 is LNHDA and CDR2 is SQIVND (reference sequence). The V end lost 7 bases, the J end lost 7 bases, and 16 bases lay between the germline ends.

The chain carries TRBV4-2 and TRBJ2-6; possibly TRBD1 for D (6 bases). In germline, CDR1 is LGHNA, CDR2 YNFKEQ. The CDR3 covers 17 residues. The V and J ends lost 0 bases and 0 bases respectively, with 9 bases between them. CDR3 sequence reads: CASSQDFRGSGANVLTF. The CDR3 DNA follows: TGTGCCAGCAGCCAAGATTTCAGGGGCTCTGGGGCCAACGTCCTGACTTTC.

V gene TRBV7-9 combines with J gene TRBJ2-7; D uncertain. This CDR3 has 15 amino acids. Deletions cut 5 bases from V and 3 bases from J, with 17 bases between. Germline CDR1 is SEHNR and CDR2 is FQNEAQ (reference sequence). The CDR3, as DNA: TGTGCCAGCAGCCACCGTAATTTGGGCAGCTACGAGCAGTACTTC. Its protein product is CASSHRNLGSYEQYF.

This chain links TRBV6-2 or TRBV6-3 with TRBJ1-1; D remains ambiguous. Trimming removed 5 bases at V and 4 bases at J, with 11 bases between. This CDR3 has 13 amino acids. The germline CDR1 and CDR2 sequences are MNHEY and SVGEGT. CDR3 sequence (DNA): TGTGCCAGCAGTATCAGTTATTCCACTGAAGCTTTCTTT. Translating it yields CASSISYSTEAFF.

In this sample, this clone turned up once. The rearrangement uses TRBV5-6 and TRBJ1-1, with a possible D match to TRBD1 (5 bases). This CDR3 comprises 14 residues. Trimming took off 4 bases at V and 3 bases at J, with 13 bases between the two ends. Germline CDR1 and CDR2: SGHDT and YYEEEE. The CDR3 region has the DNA TGTGCCAGCAGCCCCCCGGGGCAGCACACTGAAGCTTTCTTT. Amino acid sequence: CASSPPGQHTEAFF.

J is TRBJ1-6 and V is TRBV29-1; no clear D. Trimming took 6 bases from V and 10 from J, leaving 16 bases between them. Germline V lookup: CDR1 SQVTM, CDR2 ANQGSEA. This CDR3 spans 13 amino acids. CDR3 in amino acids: CSVTYAMGSPLHF. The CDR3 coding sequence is TGCAGCGTAACTTACGCAATGGGGTCACCCCTCCACTTT.

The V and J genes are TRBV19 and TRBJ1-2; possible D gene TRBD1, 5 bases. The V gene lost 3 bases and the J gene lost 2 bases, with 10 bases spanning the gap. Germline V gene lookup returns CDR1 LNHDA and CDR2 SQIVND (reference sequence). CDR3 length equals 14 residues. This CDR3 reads CASSIDRDNYGYTF. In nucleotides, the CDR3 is TGTGCCAGTAGTATCGACAGAGACAACTATGGCTACACCTTC.

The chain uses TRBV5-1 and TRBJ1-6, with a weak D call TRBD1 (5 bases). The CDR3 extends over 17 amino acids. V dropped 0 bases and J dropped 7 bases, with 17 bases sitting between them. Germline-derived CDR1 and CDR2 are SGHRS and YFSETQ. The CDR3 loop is CASSLAAPGVTNSPLHF. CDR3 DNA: TGCGCCAGCAGCTTGGCCGCCCCGGGGGTAACAAATTCACCCCTCCACTTT.

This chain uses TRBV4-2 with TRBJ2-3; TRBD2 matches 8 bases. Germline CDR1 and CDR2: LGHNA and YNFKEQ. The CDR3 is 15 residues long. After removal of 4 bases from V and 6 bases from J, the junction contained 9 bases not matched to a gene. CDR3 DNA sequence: TGTGCCAGCAGCCCGAAGGGACTAGAAGGCGATACGCAGTATTTT. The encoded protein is CASSPKGLEGDTQYF.

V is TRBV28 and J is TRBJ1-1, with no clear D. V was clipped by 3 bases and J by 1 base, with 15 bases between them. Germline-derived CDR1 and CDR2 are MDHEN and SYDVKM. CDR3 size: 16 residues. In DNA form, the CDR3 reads TGTGCCAGCAGTTTTCTTCCCTTCGGAGAGAACACTGAAGCTTTCTTT. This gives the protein CASSFLPFGENTEAFF.

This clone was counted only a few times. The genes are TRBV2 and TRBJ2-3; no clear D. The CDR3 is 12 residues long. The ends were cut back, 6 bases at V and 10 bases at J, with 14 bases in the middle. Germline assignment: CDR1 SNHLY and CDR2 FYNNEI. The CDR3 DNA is TGTGCCAGCAGAGGAGTATCAGCTCCGCAGTATTTT. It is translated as CASRGVSAPQYF.

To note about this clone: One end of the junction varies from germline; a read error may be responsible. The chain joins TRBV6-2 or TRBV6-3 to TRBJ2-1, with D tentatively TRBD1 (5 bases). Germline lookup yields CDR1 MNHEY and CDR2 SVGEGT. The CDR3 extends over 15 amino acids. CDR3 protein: CASSRSPRDSAVGIF. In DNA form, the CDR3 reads TGTGCCAGCAGTCGAAGCCCCCGTGACAGTGCGGTTGGGATCTTC.

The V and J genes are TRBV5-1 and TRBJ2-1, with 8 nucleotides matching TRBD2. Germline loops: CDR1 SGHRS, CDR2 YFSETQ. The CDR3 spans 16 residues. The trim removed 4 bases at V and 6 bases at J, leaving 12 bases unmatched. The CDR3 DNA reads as TGCGCCAGCAGCCCCCCCTGGAGCGGGGGTCGCAATGAGCAGTTCTTC. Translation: CASSPPWSGGRNEQFF.

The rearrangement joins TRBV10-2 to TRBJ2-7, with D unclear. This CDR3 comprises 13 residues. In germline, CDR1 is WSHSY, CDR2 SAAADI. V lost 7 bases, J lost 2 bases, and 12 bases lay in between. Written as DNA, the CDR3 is TGCGCCAGCACCCCAGCCCCGACCTACGAGCAGTACGTC. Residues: CASTPAPTYEQYV.

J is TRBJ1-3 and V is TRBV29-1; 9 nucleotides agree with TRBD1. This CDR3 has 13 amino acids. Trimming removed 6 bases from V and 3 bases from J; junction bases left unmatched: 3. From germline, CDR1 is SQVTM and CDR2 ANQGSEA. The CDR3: CSVGTGIGNTIYF. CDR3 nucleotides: TGCAGCGTCGGGACAGGGATTGGAAACACCATATATTTT. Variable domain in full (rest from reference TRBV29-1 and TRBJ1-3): SAVISQKPSRDICQRGTSLTIQCQVDSQVTMMFWYRQQPGQSLTLIATANQGSEATYESGFVIDKFPISRPNLTFSTLTVSNMSPEDSSIYLCSVGTGIGNTIYFGEGSWLTVV.

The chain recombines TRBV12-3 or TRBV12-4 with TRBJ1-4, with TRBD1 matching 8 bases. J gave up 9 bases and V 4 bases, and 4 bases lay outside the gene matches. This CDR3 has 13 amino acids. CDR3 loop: CASSSRGHKKLFF. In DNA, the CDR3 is TGTGCCAGCAGTTCCAGGGGGCACAAAAAACTGTTTTTT.

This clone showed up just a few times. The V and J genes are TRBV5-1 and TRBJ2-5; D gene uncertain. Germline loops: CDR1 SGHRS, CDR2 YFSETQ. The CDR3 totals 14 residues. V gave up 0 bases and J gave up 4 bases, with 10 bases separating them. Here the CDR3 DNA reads TGCGCCAGCAGCTTGGATATTGGAGTAGAGACCCAGTACTTC. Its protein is CASSLDIGVETQYF.

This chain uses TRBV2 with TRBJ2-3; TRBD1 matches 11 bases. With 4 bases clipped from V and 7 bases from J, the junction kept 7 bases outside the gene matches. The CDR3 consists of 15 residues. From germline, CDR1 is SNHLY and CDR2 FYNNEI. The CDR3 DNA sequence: TGTGCCAGCAGTGCAGGGACAGGGGGGTGGAATACGCAGTATTTT. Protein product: CASSAGTGGWNTQYF.

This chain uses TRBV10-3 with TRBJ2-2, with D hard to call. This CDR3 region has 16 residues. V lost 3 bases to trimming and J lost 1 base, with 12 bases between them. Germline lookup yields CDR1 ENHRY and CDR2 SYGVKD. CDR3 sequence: CAISDQGTENTGELFF. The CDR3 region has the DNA TGTGCCATCAGTGACCAAGGAACAGAGAACACCGGGGAGCTGTTTTTT.

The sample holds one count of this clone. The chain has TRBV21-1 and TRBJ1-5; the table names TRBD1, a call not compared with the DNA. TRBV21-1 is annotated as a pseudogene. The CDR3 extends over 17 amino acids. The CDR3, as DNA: TGTGCCAGCAGCCTAAGACGCGCGCACAGGGGATTTCAGCCCCAGCATTTT. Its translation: CASSLRRAHRGFQPQHF.

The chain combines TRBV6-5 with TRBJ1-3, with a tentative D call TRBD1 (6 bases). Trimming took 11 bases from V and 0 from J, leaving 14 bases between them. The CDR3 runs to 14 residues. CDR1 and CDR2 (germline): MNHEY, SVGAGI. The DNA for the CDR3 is TGTGCCTCCTCACAGGGCCGCTCTGGAAACACCATATATTTT. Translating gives CASSQGRSGNTIYF.